These 4 T cell receptor beta chains were sequenced from one sample in a study of human T cells and chemical hapten exposure. Described time point: patch test 1, 2 weeks after DPC sensitization. Regarding treatment: therapeutic diphenylcyclopropenone sensitization with weekly scalp DPC. One entry per CDR3 protein, called by TCRdb with MiXCR from the RACE reads. This table holds tens of thousands of distinct CDR3 sequences, 9.8% found once. This specimen consisted of whole blood, obtained in connection with sensitization to the hapten diphenylcyclopropenone (DPC). These receptors were taken from a middle-aged woman with alopecia areata. Some clones in this sample may be carry-over from other donors' samples.

This clonotype was seen many times. V usage is TRBV7-2 and J usage is TRBJ1-4; TRBD1 matches 9 bases. In germline, CDR1 is SGHTA, CDR2 FQGNSA. The CDR3 spans 15 residues. V lost 2 bases, J lost 5 bases, and 3 bases stayed unmatched. The CDR3, as DNA: TGTGCCAGCAGCTTAAAGACAGGGGGGAATGAAAAACTGTTTTTT. Translation: CASSLKTGGNEKLFF.

This clonotype came up a few times. The CDR3 DNA sequence: TGCAGCATAGGACTCTCTGGAATCGCAGATACGCAGTATTTT. Its protein product is CSIGLSGIADTQYF. The chain has TRBV29-1 and TRBJ2-3; maybe TRBD2 (5 bases). The germline V and J ends were trimmed by 8 bases and 4 bases, with 19 bases remaining between them. CDR1 and CDR2 from the germline V gene are SQVTM and ANQGSEA. CDR3 size: 14 residues.

This clonotype was counted many times. The chain has TRBV7-8 and TRBJ2-5; D gene uncertain. V dropped 1 base and J dropped 5 bases, with 5 bases sitting between them. The CDR3 runs to 12 residues. Per germline, CDR1 SGHVS and CDR2 FQNEAQ. The CDR3 loop is CASSLDRETQYF. The CDR3 DNA follows: TGTGCCAGCAGCTTAGACCGGGAGACCCAGTACTTC.

There are many counts of this clonotype. The V call is TRBV4-1, the J call TRBJ1-1, with 7 bases aligning to TRBD1. The CDR3 is 14 residues long. CDR1 is MGHRA, CDR2 YSYEKL, per germline. J was trimmed by 5 bases and V by 1 base; bases with no gene match: 4. CDR3: CASSQGDRVTEAFF. Here the CDR3 DNA reads TGCGCCAGCAGCCAAGGAGACAGGGTAACTGAAGCTTTCTTT.